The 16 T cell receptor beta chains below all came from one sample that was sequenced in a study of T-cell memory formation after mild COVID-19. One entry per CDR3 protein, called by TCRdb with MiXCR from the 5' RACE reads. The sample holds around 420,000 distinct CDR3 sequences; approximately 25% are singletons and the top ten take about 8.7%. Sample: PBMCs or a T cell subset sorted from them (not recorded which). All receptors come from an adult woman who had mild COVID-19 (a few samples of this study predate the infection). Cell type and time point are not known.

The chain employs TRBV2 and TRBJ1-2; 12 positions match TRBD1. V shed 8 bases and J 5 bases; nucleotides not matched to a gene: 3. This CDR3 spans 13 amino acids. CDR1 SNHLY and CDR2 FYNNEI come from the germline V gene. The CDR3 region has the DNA TGTGCCAGCGGGACAGGGGGCGAGTATGGCTACACCTTC. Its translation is CASGTGGEYGYTF.

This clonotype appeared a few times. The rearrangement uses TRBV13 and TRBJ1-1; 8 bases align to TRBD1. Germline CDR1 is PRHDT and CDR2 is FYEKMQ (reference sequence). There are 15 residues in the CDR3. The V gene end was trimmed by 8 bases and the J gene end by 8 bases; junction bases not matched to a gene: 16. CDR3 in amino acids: CASGPTGAPNSEAFF. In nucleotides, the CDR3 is TGTGCCAGCGGCCCGACAGGGGCCCCCAATAGCGAAGCTTTCTTT.

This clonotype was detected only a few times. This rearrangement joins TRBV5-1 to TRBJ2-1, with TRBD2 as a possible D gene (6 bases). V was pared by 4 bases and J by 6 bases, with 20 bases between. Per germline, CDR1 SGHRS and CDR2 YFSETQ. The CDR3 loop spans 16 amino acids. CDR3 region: CASSPRGVVGANEQFF. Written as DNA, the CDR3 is TGCGCCAGCAGCCCCCGCGGGGTAGTAGGCGCCAATGAGCAGTTCTTC.

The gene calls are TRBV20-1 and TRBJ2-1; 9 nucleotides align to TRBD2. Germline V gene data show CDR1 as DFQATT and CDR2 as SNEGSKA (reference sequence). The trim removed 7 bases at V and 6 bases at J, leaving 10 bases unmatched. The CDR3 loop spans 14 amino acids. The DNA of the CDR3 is TGCAGTGGGCGCGGGCTAGCGGGGTCCAATGAGCAGTTCTTC. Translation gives CSGRGLAGSNEQFF.

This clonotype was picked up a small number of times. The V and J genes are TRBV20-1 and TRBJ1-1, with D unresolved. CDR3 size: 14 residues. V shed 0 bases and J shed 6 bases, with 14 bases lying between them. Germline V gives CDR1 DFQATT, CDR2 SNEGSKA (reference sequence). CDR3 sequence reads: CSARDDSGVAEAFF. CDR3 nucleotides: TGCAGTGCTAGAGATGACTCGGGTGTAGCTGAAGCTTTCTTT.

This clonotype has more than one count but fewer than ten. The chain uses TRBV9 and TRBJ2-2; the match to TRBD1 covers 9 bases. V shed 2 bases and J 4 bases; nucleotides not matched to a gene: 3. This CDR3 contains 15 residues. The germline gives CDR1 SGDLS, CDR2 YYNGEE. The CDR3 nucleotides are TGTGCCAGCAGCGTGGGACAGGGTAGCACCGGGGAGCTGTTTTTT. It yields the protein CASSVGQGSTGELFF.

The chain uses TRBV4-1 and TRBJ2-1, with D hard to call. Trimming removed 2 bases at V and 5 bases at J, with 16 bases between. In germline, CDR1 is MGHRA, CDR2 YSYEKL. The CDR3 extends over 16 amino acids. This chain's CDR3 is CASSQPRDKINNEQFF. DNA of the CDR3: TGCGCCAGCAGCCAACCGAGAGACAAGATAAACAATGAGCAGTTCTTC.

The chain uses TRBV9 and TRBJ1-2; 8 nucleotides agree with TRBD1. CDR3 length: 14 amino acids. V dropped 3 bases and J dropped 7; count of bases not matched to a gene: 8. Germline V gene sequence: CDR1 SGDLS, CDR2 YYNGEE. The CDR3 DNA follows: TGTGCCAGCAGCGGGGGACAGGTTGGAAGTGGCTACACCTTC. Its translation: CASSGGQVGSGYTF.

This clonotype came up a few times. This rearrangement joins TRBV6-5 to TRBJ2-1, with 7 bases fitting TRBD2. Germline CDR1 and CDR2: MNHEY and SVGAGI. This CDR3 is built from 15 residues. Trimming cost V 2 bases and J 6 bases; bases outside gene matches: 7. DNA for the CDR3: TGTGCCAGCAGTTACAGCGGGGAACTTATCAATGAGCAGTTCTTC. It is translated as CASSYSGELINEQFF.

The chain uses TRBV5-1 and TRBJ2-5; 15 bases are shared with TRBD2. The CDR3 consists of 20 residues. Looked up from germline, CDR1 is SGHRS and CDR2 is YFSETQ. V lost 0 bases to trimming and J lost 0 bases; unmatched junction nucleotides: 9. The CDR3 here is CASSLAPGLAGGSYQETQYF. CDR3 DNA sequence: TGCGCCAGCAGCTTGGCACCGGGACTAGCGGGGGGATCGTACCAAGAGACCCAGTACTTC.

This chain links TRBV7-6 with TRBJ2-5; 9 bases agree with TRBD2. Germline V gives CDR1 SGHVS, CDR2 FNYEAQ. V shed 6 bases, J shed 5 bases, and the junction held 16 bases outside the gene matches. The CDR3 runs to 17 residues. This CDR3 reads CASSSPSGIAGWETQYF. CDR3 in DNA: TGTGCCAGCAGTTCCCCTAGCGGGATTGCGGGGTGGGAGACCCAGTACTTC.

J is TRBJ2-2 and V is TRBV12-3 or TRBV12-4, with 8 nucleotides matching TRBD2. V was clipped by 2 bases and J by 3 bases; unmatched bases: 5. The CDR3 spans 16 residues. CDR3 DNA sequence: TGTGCCAGCAGTTTACAGGGCGGGGGGTACACCGGGGAGCTGTTTTTT. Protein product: CASSLQGGGYTGELFF.

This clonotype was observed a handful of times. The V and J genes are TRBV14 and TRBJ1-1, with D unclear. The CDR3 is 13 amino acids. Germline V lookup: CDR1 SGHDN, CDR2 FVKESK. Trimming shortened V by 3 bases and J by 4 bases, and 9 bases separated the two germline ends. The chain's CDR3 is CASSHPGTTEAFF. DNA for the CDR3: TGTGCCAGCAGCCACCCAGGTACCACTGAAGCTTTCTTT. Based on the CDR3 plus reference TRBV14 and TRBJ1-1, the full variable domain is EAGVTQFPSHSVIEKGQTVTLRCDPISGHDNLYWYRRVMGKEIKFLLHFVKESKQDESGMPNNRFLAERTGGTYSTLKVQPAELEDSGVYFCASSHPGTTEAFFGQGTRLTVV.

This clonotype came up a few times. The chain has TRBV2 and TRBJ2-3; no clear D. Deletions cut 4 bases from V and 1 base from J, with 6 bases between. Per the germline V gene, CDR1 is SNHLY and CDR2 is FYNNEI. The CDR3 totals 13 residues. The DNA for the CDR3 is TGTGCCAGCAGTGCCCGGGGCACAGATACGCAGTATTTT. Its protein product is CASSARGTDTQYF.

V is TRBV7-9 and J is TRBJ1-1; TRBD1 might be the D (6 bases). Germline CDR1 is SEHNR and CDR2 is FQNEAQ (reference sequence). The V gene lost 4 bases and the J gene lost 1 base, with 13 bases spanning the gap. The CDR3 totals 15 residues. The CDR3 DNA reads TGTGCCAGCAGCTCCATCGGACAGACGAACACTGAAGCTTTCTTT. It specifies CASSSIGQTNTEAFF.

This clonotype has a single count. The CDR3 DNA is TGTGCCACCAGTGATTTTCCTAGCGGGGGGGCGCGGACCGGGGAGCTGTTTTTT. Translation: CATSDFPSGGARTGELFF. The chain recombines TRBV24-1 with TRBJ2-2, with 12 bases identical to TRBD2. In germline, CDR1 is KGHDR, CDR2 SFDVKD. V shed 1 base and J 5 bases; nucleotides not matched to a gene: 7. The CDR3 has 18 residues.